This T cell receptor beta chain was recovered during a study of T cells in localized non-small cell lung cancer. Trimming removed 0 bases at V and 5 bases at J, with 11 bases between. In germline, CDR1 is SGHRS, CDR2 YFSETQ. The CDR3 is 14 residues long. The table lists this clone with a count of one. The table came from immunoSEQ multiplex PCR; TCRdb's copy has only in-frame clones and leaves some out. The repertoire holds under 65,000 clones, with roughly 90% as singletons. The gene calls are TRBV5-1 and TRBJ2-5, with a tentative D call TRBD1 (5 bases). This specimen was peripheral blood, taken before any cancer treatment. This receptor was obtained from a man aged 35-69 years with stage I squamous cell lung carcinoma. This CDR3 is CASSLVGSGETQYF. CDR3 DNA: TGCGCCAGCAGCTTGGTCGGATCAGGGGAGACCCAGTACTTC.